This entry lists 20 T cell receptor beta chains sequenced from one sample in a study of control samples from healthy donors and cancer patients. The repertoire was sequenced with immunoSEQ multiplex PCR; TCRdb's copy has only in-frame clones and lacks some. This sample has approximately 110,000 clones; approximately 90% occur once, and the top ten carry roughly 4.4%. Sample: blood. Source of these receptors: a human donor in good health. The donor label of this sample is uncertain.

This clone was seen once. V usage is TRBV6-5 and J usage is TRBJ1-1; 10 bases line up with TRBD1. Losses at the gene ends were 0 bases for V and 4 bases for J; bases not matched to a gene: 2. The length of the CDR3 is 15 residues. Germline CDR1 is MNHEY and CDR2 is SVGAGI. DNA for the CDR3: TGTGCCAGCAGTTACTCGAGGACAGGGGGCACTGAAGCTTTCTTT. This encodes CASSYSRTGGTEAFF.

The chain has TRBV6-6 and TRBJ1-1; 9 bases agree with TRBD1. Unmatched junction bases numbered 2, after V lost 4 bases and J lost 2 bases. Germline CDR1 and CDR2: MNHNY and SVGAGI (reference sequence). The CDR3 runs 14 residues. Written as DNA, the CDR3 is TGTGCCAGCAGTTCAACAGGGGGCAACACTGAAGCTTTCTTT. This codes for CASSSTGGNTEAFF.

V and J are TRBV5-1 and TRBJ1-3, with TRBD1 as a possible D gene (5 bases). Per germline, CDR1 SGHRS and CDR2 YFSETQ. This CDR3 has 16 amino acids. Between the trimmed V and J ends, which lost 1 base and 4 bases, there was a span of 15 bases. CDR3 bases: TGCGCCAGCAGCTTGCCCGGGACCGGAGGGGGAAACACCATATATTTT. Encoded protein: CASSLPGTGGGNTIYF.

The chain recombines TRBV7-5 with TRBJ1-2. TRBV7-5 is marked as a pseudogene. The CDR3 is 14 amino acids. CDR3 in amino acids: CVRSNQTRPGGYTF. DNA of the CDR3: TGTGTCAGAAGCAACCAAACAAGACCCGGCGGCTACACCTTC.

CDR3: CASSFSAGELFF. CDR3 coding DNA: TGTGCCAGCAGTTTCTCGGCCGGGGAGCTGTTTTTT. The V call is TRBV25-1, the J call TRBJ2-2; D unresolved. Looked up from germline, CDR1 is MGHDK and CDR2 is SYGVNS. CDR3 length: 12 amino acids. Trimming took off 5 bases at V and 6 bases at J, with 7 bases between the two ends.

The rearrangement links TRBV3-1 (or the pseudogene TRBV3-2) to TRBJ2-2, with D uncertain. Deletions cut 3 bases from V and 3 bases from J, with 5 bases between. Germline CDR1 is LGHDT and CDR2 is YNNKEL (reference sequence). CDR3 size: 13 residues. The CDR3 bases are TGTGCCAGCAGCCACGGGTACACCGGGGAGCTGTTTTTT. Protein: CASSHGYTGELFF.

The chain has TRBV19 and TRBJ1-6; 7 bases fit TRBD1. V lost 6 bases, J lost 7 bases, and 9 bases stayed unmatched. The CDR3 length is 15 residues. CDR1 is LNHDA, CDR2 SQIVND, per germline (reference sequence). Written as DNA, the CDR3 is TGTGCCAGTAGCCTAAAGGACAGGAGAAATTCACCCCTCCACTTT. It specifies CASSLKDRRNSPLHF.

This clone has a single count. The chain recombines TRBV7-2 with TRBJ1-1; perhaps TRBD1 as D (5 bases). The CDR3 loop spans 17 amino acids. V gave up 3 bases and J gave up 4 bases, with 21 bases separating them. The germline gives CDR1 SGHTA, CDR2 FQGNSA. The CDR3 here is CASSFSGGGVSSTEAFF. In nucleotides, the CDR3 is TGTGCCAGCAGCTTTAGCGGGGGGGGAGTTTCAAGCACTGAAGCTTTCTTT.

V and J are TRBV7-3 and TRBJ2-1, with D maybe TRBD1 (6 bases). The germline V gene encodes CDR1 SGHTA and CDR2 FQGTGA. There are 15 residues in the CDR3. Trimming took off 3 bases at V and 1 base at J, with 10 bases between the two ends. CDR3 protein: CASSFQGQSYNEQFF. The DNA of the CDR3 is TGTGCCAGCAGCTTTCAGGGGCAATCCTACAATGAGCAGTTCTTC.

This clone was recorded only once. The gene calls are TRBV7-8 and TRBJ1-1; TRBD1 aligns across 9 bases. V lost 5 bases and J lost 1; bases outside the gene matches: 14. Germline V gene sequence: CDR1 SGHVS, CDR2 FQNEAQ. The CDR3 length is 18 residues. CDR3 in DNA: TGTGCCAGCAGCCCAGCGACGACAGGGGGTCACGGGAACACTGAAGCTTTCTTT. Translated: CASSPATTGGHGNTEAFF.

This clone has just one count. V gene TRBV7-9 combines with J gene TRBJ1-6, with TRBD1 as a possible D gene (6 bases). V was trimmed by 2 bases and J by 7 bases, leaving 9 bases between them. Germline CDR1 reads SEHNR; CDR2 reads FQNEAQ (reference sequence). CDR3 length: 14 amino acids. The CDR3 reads CASSLRQANSPLHF. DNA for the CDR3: TGTGCCAGCAGCTTACGACAGGCCAATTCACCCCTCCACTTT.

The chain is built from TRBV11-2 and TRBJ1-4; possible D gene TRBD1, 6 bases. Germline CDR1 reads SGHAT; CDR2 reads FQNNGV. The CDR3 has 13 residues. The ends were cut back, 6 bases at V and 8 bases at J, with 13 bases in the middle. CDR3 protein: CASRGGGREKLFF. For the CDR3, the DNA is TGTGCCAGCAGAGGGGGGGGTCGGGAAAAACTGTTTTTT.

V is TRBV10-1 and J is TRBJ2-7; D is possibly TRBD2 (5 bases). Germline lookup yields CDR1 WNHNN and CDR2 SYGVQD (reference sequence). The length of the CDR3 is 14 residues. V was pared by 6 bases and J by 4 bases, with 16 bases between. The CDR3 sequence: CASSPSDRGYEQYF. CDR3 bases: TGCGCCAGCAGCCCCTCCGATCGGGGATACGAGCAGTACTTC.

CDR3 loop: CASSPMLAGAEDTQYF. The CDR3 bases are TGTGCCAGCTCACCAATGCTAGCGGGGGCCGAGGATACGCAGTATTTT. The chain joins TRBV18 to TRBJ2-3; 10 nucleotides align to TRBD2. Germline V lookup: CDR1 KGHSH, CDR2 LQKENI. V shed 2 bases, J shed 6 bases, and the junction held 8 bases outside the gene matches. This CDR3 contains 16 residues.

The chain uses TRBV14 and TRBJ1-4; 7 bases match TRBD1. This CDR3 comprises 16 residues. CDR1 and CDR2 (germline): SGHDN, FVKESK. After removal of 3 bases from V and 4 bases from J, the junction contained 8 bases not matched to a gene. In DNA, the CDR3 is TGTGCCAGCAGCCAGGAACAGGGGTACGGTAATGAAAAACTGTTTTTT. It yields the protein CASSQEQGYGNEKLFF.

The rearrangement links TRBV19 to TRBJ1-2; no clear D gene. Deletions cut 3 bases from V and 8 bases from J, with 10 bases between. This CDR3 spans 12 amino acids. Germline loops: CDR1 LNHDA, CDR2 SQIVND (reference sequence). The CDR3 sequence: CASSIGVRGYTF. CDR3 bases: TGTGCCAGTAGTATTGGAGTTAGGGGCTACACCTTC.

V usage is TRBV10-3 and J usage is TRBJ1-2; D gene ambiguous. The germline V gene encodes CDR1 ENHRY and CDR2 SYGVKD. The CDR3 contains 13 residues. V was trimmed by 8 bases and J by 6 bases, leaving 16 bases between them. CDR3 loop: CAIRAENLNGYTF. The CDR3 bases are TGTGCCATCCGCGCAGAAAACCTTAATGGCTACACCTTC.

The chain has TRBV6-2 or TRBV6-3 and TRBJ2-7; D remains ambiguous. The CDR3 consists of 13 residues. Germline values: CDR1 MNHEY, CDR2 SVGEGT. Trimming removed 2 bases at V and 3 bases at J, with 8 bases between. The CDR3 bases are TGTGCCAGCAGTTACACGGAGAACTACGAGCAGTACTTC. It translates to CASSYTENYEQYF.

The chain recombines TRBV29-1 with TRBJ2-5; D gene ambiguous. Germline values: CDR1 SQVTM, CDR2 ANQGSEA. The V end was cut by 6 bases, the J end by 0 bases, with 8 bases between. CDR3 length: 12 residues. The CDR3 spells CSVNRNQETQYF. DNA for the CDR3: TGCAGCGTCAACAGAAACCAAGAGACCCAGTACTTC.

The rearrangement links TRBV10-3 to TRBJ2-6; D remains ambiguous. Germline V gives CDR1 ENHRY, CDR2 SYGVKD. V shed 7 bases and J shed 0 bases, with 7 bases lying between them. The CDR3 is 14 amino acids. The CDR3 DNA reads TGTGCCATCAATGGGGACTCTGGGGCCAACGTCCTGACTTTC. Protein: CAINGDSGANVLTF.